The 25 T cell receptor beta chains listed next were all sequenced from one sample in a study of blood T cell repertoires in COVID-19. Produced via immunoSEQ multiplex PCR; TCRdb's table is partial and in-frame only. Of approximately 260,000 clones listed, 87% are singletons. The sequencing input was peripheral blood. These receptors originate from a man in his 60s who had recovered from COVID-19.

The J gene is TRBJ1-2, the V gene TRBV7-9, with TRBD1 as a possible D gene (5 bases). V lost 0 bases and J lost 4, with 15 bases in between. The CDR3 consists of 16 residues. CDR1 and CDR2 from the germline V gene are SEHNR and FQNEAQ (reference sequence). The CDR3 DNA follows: TGTGCCAGCAGCTTAGCGGGCAGTGGGGCTAGCTATGGCTACACCTTC. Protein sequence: CASSLAGSGASYGYTF.

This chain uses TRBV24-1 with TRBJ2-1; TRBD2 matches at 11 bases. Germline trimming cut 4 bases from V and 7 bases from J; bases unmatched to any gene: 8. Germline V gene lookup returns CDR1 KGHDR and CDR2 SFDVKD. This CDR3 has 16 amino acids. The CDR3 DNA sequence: TGTGCCACCAGTGACCAACTAGCGGGGGTTATGAATGAGCAGTTCTTC. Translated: CATSDQLAGVMNEQFF.

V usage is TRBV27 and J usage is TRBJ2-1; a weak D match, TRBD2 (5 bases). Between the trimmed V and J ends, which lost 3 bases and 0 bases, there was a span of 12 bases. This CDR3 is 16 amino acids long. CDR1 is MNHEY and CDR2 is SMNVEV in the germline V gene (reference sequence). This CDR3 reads CASSFLTGSSYNEQFF. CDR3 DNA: TGTGCCAGCAGTTTCCTTACGGGGAGCTCCTACAATGAGCAGTTCTTC.

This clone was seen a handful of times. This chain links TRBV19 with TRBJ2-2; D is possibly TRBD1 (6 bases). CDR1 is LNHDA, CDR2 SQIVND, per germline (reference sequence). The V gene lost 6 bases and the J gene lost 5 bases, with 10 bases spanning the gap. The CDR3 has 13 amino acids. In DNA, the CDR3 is TGTGCCAGTAGAATTGACAGGACCGGGGAGCTGTTTTTT. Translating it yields CASRIDRTGELFF.

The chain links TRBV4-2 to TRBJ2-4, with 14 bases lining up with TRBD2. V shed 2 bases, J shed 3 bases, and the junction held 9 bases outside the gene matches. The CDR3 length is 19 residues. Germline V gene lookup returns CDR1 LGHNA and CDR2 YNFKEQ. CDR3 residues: CASSQRLAGGREVKNIQYF. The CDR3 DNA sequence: TGTGCCAGCAGCCAAAGACTAGCGGGGGGGCGTGAAGTCAAAAACATTCAGTACTTC.

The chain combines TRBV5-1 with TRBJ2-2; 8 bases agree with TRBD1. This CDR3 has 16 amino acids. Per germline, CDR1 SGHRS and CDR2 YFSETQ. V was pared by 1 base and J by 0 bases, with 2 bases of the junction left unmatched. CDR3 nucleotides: TGCGCCAGCAGCTTGTCGGGACAGGCGAACACCGGGGAGCTGTTTTTT. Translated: CASSLSGQANTGELFF.

The CDR3 region is CATSGRENTGELFF. The CDR3 DNA follows: TGTGCCACCAGTGGCAGGGAGAACACCGGGGAGCTGTTTTTT. The chain combines TRBV24-1 with TRBJ2-2; D may be TRBD1 (5 bases). Germline V gene sequence: CDR1 KGHDR, CDR2 SFDVKD. The germline V and J ends were trimmed by 5 bases and 1 base, with 7 bases remaining between them. The CDR3 is made up of 14 amino acids.

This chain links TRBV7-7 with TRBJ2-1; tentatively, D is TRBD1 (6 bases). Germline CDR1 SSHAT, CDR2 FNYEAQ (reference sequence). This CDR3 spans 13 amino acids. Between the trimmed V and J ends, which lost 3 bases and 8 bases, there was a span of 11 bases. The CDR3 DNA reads TGTGCCAGCAGCTTGTGGGGGCGGGATGAGCAGTTCTTC. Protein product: CASSLWGRDEQFF.

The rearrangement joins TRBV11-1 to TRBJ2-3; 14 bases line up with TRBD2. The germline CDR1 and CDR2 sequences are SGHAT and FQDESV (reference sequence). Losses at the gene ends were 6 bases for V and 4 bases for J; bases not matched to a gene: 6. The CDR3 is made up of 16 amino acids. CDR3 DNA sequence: TGTGCCAGCAGTCGACTAGCGGGGGGGCCATCAGATACGCAGTATTTT. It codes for CASSRLAGGPSDTQYF. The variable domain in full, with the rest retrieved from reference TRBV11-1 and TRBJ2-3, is EAEVAQSPRYKITEKSQAVAFWCDPISGHATLYWYRQILGQGPELLVQFQDESVVDDSQLPKDRFSAERLKGVDSTLKIQPAELGDSAMYLCASSRLAGGPSDTQYFGPGTRLTVL.

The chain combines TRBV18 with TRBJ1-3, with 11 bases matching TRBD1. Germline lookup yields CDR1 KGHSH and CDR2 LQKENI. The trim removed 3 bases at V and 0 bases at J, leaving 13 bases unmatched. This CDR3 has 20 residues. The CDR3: CASSPRVDRGPIVSGNTIYF. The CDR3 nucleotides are TGTGCCAGCTCACCCCGCGTGGACAGGGGGCCCATTGTCTCTGGAAACACCATATATTTT.

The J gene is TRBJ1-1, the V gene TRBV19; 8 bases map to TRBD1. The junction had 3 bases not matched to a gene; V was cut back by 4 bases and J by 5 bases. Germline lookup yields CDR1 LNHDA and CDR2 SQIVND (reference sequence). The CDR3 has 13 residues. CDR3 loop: CASSKQGGTEAFF. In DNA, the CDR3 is TGTGCCAGTAGTAAACAGGGGGGGACTGAAGCTTTCTTT.

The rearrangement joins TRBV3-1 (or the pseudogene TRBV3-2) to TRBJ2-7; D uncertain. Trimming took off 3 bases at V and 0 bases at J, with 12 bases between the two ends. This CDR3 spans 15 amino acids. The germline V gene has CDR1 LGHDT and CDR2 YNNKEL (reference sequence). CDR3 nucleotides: TGTGCCAGCAGCCATAATTCGCAGGCCTCCTACGAGCAGTACTTC. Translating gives CASSHNSQASYEQYF.

CDR3 nucleotides: TGTGCCAGCAGTTGGCAGGGTCGGGTGACCCAGTACTTC. It codes for CASSWQGRVTQYF. The V and J genes are TRBV7-9 and TRBJ2-5; maybe TRBD1 (5 bases). The ends were cut back, 6 bases at V and 7 bases at J, with 15 bases in the middle. Germline V gene sequence: CDR1 SEHNR, CDR2 FQNEAQ (reference sequence). This CDR3 is built from 13 residues.

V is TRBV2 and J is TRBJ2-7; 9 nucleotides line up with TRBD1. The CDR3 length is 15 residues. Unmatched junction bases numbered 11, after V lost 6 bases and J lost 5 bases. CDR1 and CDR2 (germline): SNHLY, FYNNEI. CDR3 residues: CASSSGGQGWDEQYF. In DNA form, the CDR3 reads TGTGCCAGCAGCAGTGGGGGACAGGGTTGGGACGAGCAGTACTTC.

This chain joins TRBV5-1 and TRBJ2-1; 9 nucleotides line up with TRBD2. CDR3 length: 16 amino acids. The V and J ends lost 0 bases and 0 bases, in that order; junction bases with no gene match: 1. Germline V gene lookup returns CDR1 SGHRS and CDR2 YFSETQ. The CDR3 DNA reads TGCGCCAGCAGCTTGGAGACTAGCGGCTCCTACAATGAGCAGTTCTTC. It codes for CASSLETSGSYNEQFF.

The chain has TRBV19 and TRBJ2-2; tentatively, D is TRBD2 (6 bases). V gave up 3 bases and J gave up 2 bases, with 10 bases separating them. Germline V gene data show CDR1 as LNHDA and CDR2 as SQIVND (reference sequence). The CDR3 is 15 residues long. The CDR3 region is CASSIGGINTGELFF. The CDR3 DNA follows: TGTGCCAGTAGTATCGGAGGGATCAACACCGGGGAGCTGTTTTTT.

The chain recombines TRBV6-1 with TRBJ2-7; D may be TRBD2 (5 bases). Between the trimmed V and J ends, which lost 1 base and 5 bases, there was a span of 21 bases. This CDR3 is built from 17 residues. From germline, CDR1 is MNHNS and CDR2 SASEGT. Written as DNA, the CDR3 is TGTGCCAGCAGTGAAGGGGCGGCGAGGGCCCTCCGGGACGAGCAGTACTTC. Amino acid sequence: CASSEGAARALRDEQYF.

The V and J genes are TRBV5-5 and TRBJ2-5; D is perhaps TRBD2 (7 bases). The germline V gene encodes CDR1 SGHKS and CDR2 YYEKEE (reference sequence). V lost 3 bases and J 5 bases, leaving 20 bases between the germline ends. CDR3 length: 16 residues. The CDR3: CASSSVGTGGRETQYF. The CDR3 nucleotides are TGTGCCAGCAGCTCGGTTGGGACGGGGGGCCGGGAGACCCAGTACTTC.

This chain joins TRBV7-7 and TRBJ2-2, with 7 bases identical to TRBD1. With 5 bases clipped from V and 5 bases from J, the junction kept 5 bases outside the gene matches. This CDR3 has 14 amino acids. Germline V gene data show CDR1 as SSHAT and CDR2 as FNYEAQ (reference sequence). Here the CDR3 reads CASSAYRGTGELFF. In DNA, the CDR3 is TGTGCCAGCAGCGCATACAGGGGAACCGGGGAGCTGTTTTTT. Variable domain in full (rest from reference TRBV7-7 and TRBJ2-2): GAGVSQSPRYKVTKRGQDVTLRCDPISSHATLYWYQQALGQGPEFLTYFNYEAQPDKSGLPSDRFSAERPEGSISTLTIQRTEQRDSAMYRCASSAYRGTGELFFGEGSRLTVL.

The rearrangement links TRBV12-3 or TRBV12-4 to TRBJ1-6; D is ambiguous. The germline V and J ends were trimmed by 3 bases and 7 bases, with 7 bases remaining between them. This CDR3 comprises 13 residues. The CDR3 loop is CASSFLQNSPLHF. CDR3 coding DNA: TGTGCCAGCAGTTTTTTGCAGAATTCACCCCTCCACTTT.

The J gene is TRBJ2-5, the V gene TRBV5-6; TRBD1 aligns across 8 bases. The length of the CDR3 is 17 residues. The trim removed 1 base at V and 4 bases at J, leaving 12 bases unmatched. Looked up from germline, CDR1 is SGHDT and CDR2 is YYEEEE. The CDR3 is CASSLTVGQDLLETQYF. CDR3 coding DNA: TGTGCCAGCAGCTTGACGGTGGGACAGGACCTCCTAGAGACCCAGTACTTC.

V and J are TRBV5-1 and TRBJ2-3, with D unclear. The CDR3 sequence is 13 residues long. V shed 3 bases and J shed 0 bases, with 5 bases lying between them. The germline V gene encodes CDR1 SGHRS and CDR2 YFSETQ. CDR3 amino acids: CASSSLSTDTQYF. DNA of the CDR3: TGCGCCAGCAGCTCCCTTAGCACAGATACGCAGTATTTT. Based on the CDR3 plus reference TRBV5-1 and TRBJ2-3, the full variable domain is KAGVTQTPRYLIKTRGQQVTLSCSPISGHRSVSWYQQTPGQGLQFLFEYFSETQRNKGNFPGRFSGRQFSNSRSEMNVSTLELGDSALYLCASSSLSTDTQYFGPGTRLTVL.

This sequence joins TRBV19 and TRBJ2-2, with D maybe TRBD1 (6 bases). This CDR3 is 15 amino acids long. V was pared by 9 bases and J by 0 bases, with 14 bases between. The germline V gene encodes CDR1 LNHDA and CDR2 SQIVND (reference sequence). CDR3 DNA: TGTGCCAGCAGACAGGACCGCGCGAACACCGGGGAGCTGTTTTTT. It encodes CASRQDRANTGELFF.

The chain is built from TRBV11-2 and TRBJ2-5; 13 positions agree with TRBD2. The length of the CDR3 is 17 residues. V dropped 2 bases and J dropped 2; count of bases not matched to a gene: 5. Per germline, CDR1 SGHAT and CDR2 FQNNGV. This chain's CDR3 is CASSLNGLAGVQETQYF. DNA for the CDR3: TGTGCCAGCAGCTTAAACGGACTAGCGGGGGTTCAAGAGACCCAGTACTTC. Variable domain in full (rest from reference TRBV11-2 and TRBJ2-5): EAGVAQSPRYKIIEKRQSVAFWCNPISGHATLYWYQQILGQGPKLLIQFQNNGVVDDSQLPKDRFSAERLKGVDSTLKIQPAKLEDSAVYLCASSLNGLAGVQETQYFGPGTRLLVL.

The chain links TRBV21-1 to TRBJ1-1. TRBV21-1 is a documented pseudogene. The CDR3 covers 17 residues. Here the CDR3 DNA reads TGTGCCAGCAGCAAAGTAACGGCGGGGGGCGAGAACACTGAAGCTTTCTTT. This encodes CASSKVTAGGENTEAFF.